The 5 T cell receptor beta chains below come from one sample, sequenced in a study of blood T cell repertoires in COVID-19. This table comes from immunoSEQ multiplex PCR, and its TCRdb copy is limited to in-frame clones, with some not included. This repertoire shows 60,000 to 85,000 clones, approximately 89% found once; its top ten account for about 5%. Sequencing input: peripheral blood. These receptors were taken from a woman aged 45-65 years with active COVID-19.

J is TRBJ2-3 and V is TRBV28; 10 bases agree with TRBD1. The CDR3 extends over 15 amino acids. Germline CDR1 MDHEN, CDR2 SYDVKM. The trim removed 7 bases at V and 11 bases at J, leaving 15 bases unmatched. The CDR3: CASKTGTGALLGQYF. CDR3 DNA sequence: TGTGCCAGCAAAACCGGGACAGGGGCCCTCCTGGGGCAGTATTTT.

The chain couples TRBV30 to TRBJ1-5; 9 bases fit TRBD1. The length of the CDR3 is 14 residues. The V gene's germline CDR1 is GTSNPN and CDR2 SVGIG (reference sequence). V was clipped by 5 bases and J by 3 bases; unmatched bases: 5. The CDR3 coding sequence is TGTGCCTGGGGGGGACAGGGCCTCAATCAGCCCCAGCATTTT. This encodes CAWGGQGLNQPQHF. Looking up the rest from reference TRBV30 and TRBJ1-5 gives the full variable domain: SQTIHQWPATLVQPVGSPLSLECTVEGTSNPNLYWYRQAAGRGLQLLFYSVGIGQISSEVPQNLSASRPQDRQFILSSKKLLLSDSGFYLCAWGGQGLNQPQHFGDGTRLSIL.

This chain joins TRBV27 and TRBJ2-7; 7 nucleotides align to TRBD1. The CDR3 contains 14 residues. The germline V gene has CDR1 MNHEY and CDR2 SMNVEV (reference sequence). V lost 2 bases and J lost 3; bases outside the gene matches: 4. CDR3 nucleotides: TGTGCCAGCAGTTTAAGGGGGCGCCGCTACGAGCAGTACTTC. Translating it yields CASSLRGRRYEQYF.

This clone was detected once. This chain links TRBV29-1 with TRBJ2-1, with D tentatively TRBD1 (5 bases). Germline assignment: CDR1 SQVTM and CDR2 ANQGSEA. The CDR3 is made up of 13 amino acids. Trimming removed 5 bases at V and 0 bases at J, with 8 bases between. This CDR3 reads CSVLDNSYNEQFF. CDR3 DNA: TGCAGCGTTCTGGACAACTCCTACAATGAGCAGTTCTTC.

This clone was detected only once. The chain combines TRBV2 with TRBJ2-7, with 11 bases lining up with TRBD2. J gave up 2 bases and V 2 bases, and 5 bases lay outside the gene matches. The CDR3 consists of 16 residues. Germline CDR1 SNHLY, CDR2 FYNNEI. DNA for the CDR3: TGTGCCAGCAGTGAACTCGGGACTAGCGGACCCTACGAGCAGTACTTC. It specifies CASSELGTSGPYEQYF.